This is a list of T cell receptor beta chains from one sample in a study of T cell responses to AZD1222 COVID-19 vaccine. Sequenced by immunoSEQ multiplex PCR; TCRdb stores in-frame clones only, minus some. The sample carries some 150,000 clones, 90% recorded once. The material sequenced was peripheral blood, taken 28 days after the second AZD1222 dose. These receptors were obtained from an adult who received the AZD1222 COVID-19 vaccine. CDR3s include the opening cysteine and the closing phenylalanine or tryptophan. A D gene is named only where the DNA matches it firmly. Clone sizes are given selectively: once, few, many, or a class where the clone is expanded.

size	V	J	D	CDR3	DNA
NA	TRBV27	TRBJ2-5	NA	CASRARGHQETQYF	TGTGCCAGCAGGGCCCGGGGGCACCAAGAGACCCAGTACTTC
NA	TRBV3-1/TRBV3-2	TRBJ1-5	NA	CASSQAGNQPQHF	TGTGCCAGCAGCCAGGCAGGCAATCAGCCCCAGCATTTT
NA	TRBV7-9	TRBJ1-3	NA	CASSLGQTGNTIYF	TGTGCCAGCAGCTTGGGACAAACTGGAAACACCATATATTTT
NA	TRBV28	TRBJ1-2	NA	CASGGNTNYGYTF	TGTGCCAGCGGGGGGAATACTAACTATGGCTACACCTTC
NA	TRBV19	TRBJ2-3	NA	CASSPLATDTQYF	TGTGCCAGTAGTCCGTTAGCTACAGATACGCAGTATTTT
NA	TRBV28	TRBJ1-4	NA	CASSLNLKLFF	TGTGCCAGCAGTTTAAATCTAAAACTGTTTTTT
once	TRBV6-5	TRBJ2-1	NA	CASRAGGGEQFF	TGTGCCAGCAGAGCCGGGGGCGGTGAGCAGTTCTTC
NA	TRBV2	TRBJ2-2	NA	CASSVLSNTGELFF	TGTGCCAGCAGTGTCCTTTCGAACACCGGGGAGCTGTTTTTT
once	TRBV7-3	TRBJ2-7	TRBD2	CASRQLAGHEQYF	TGTGCCAGCAGGCAACTAGCGGGACACGAGCAGTACTTC
NA	TRBV14	TRBJ2-6	NA	CASSQDGVGYSGANVLTF	TGTGCCAGCAGCCAAGATGGGGTCGGCTACTCTGGGGCCAACGTCCTGACTTTC
NA	TRBV4-1	TRBJ1-2	NA	CASSQEAIINYGYTF	TGCGCCAGCAGCCAAGAAGCCATTATTAACTATGGCTACACCTTC
NA	TRBV6-5	TRBJ2-7	NA	CASSYGRAQYAEQYF	TGTGCCAGCAGTTATGGCCGGGCCCAATATGCCGAGCAGTACTTC
NA	TRBV5-1	TRBJ1-1	NA	CASSLSSSDEAFF	TGCGCCAGCAGCTTGTCTAGTTCGGATGAAGCTTTCTTT
NA	TRBV7-6	TRBJ2-7	NA	CASSLANLGSTYEQYF	TGTGCCAGCAGCTTAGCTAATTTGGGGAGCACCTACGAGCAGTACTTC
NA	TRBV6-4	TRBJ2-5	NA	CASTKEGDQETQYF	TGTGCCAGCACAAAGGAGGGGGACCAAGAGACCCAGTACTTC
NA	TRBV18	TRBJ2-5	TRBD1	CASSPGTGVGETQYF	TGTGCCAGCTCACCAGGGACAGGGGTAGGAGAGACCCAGTACTTC
NA	TRBV18	TRBJ2-2	TRBD2	CASSLLAGVNTGELFF	TGTGCCAGCTCACTTCTAGCGGGGGTCAACACCGGGGAGCTGTTTTTT
NA	TRBV6-2/TRBV6-3	TRBJ1-2	TRBD1	CASSARTGKVGYTF	TGTGCCAGCAGTGCCCGGACAGGGAAAGTTGGCTACACCTTC
NA	TRBV5-1	TRBJ2-7	NA	CASSSPGLHYEQYF	TGCGCCAGCAGCTCTCCTGGACTCCACTACGAGCAGTACTTC
once	TRBV30	TRBJ1-4	NA	CAWSLQLNEKLFF	TGTGCCTGGAGTTTACAGCTTAATGAAAAACTGTTTTTT
NA	TRBV7-3	TRBJ1-5	TRBD1	CASSPTGVDQPQHF	TGTGCCAGCAGCCCCACAGGGGTGGATCAGCCCCAGCATTTT
NA	TRBV6-5	TRBJ1-5	NA	CATAEGQYQPQHF	TGTGCCACCGCCGAGGGGCAGTATCAGCCCCAGCATTTT
NA	TRBV5-1	TRBJ1-4	NA	CASRRTATNEKLFF	TGCGCCAGCAGACGGACAGCCACTAATGAAAAACTGTTTTTT